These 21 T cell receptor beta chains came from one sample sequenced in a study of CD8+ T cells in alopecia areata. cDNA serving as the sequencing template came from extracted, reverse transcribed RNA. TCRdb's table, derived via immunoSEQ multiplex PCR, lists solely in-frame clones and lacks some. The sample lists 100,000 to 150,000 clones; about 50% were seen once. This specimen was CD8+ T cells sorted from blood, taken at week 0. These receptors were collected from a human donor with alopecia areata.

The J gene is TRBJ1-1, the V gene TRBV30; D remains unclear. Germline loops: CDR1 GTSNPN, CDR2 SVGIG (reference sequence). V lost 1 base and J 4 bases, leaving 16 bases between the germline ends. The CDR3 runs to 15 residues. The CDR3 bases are TGTGCCTGGAGTGACGTAGGGCTTTGGAGCACTGAAGCTTTCTTT. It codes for CAWSDVGLWSTEAFF.

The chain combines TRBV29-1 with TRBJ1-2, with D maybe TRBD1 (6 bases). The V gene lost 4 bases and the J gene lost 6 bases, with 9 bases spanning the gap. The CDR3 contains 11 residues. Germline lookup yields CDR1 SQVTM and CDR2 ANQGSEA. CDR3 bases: TGCAGCGTTGCGGGGGGCGATGGCTACACCTTC. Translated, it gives CSVAGGDGYTF. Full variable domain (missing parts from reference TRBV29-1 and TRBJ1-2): SAVISQKPSRDICQRGTSLTIQCQVDSQVTMMFWYRQQPGQSLTLIATANQGSEATYESGFVIDKFPISRPNLTFSTLTVSNMSPEDSSIYLCSVAGGDGYTFGSGTRLTVV.

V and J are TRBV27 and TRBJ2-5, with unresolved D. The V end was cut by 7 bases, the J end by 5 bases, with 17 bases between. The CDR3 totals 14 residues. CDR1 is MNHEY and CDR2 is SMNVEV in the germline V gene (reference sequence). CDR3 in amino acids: CASNLTPQAETQYF. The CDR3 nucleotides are TGTGCCAGCAACTTAACACCGCAGGCGGAGACCCAGTACTTC.

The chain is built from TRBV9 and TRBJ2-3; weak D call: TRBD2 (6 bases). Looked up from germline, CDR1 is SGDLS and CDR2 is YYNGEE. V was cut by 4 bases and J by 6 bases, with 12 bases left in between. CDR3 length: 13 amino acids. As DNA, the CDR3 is TGTGCCAGCAGCCCACCCGGGACTGATACGCAGTATTTT. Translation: CASSPPGTDTQYF.

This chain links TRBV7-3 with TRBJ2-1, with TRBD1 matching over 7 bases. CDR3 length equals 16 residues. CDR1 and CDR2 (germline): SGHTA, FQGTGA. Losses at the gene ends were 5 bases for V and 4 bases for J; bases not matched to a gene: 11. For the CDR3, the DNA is TGTGCCAGCAGCCCCCCCAAAGGGACAGTATACAATGAGCAGTTCTTC. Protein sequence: CASSPPKGTVYNEQFF.

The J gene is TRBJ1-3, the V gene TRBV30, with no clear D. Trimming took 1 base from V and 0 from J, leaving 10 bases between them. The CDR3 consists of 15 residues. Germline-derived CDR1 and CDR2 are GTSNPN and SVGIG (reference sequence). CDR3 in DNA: TGTGCCTGGAGTGGGTACGGGTCCTCTGGAAACACCATATATTTT. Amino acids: CAWSGYGSSGNTIYF.

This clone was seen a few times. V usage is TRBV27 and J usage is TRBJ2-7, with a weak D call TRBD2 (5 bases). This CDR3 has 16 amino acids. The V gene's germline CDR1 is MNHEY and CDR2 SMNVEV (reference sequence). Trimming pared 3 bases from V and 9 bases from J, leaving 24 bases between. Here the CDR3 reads CASSLSNGITPEGQYF. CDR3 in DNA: TGTGCCAGCAGTTTGTCCAATGGGATTACGCCCGAGGGGCAGTACTTC.

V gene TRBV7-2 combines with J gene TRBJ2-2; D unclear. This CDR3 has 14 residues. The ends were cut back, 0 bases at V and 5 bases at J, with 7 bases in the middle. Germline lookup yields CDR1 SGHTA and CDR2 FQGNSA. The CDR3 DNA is TGTGCCAGCAGCTTAGCTCCCGGAACCGGGGAGCTGTTTTTT. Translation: CASSLAPGTGELFF.

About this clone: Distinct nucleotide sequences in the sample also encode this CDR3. CDR3 nucleotide sequence: TGTGCCAGCAGCCCGGACAGCTCCTACGAGCAGTACTTC. This sequence encodes CASSPDSSYEQYF. This sequence joins TRBV5-6 and TRBJ2-7, with D possibly being TRBD1 (6 bases). The germline CDR1 and CDR2 sequences are SGHDT and YYEEEE. Deletions cut 4 bases from V and 0 bases from J, with 8 bases between. The CDR3 has 13 residues.

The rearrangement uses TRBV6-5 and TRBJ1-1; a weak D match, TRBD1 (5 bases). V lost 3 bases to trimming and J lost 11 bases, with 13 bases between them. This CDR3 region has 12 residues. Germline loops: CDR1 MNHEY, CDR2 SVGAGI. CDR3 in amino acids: CASSYIGDEAFF. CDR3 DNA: TGTGCCAGCAGTTATATAGGGGACGAGGCTTTCTTT.

The CDR3 DNA follows: TGTGCCACCAGCAGAGATAGGGGTAGCAATCAGCCCCAGCATTTT. Translation gives CATSRDRGSNQPQHF. The rearrangement uses TRBV15 and TRBJ1-5; weak D call: TRBD1 (5 bases). The CDR3 spans 15 residues. Deletions cut 0 bases from V and 0 bases from J, with 6 bases between. Germline CDR1 reads LNHNV; CDR2 reads YYDKDF (reference sequence).

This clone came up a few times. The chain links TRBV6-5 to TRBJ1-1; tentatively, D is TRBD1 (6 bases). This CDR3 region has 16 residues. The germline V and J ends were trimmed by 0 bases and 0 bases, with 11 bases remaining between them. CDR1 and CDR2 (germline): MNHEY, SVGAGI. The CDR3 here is CASSYSGHLMNTEAFF. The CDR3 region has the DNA TGTGCCAGCAGTTACTCGGGACATCTCATGAACACTGAAGCTTTCTTT.

The CDR3, as DNA: TGTGCCAGCAGTTTAGGGGCCGGGACAGGGGAGGACGGGGAGCTGTTTTTT. Amino acid sequence: CASSLGAGTGEDGELFF. The chain couples TRBV27 to TRBJ2-2; 10 nucleotides line up with TRBD1. Germline V gene lookup returns CDR1 MNHEY and CDR2 SMNVEV (reference sequence). Germline trimming cut 2 bases from V and 7 bases from J; bases unmatched to any gene: 10. This CDR3 is built from 17 residues.

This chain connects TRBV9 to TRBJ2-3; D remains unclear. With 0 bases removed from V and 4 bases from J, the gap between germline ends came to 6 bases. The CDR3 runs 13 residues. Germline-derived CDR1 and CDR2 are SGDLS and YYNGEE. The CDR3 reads CASSVVGSDTQYF. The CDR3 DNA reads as TGTGCCAGCAGCGTAGTGGGCTCAGATACGCAGTATTTT. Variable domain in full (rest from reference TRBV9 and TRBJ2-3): DSGVTQTPKHLITATGQRVTLRCSPRSGDLSVYWYQQSLDQGLQFLIQYYNGEERAKGNILERFSAQQFPDLHSELNLSSLELGDSALYFCASSVVGSDTQYFGPGTRLTVL.

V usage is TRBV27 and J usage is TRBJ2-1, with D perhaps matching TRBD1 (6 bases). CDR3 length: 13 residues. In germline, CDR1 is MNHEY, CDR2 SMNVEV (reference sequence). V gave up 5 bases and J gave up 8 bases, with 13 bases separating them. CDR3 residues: CASSTTGIHEQFF. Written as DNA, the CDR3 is TGTGCCAGCAGTACTACAGGGATCCATGAGCAGTTCTTC.

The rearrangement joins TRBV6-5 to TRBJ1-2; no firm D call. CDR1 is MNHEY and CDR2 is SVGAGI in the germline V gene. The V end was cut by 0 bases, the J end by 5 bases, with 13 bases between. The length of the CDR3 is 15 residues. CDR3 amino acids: CASSYSAGSWYGYTF. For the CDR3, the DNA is TGTGCCAGCAGTTACTCAGCGGGGTCGTGGTATGGCTACACCTTC.

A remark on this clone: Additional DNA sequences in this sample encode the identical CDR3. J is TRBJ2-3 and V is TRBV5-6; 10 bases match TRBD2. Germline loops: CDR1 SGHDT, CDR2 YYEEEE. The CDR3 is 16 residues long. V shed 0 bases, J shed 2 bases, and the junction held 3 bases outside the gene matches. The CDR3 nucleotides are TGTGCCAGCAGCTTGGAACTAGCGGGGTCCACAGATACGCAGTATTTT. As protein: CASSLELAGSTDTQYF.

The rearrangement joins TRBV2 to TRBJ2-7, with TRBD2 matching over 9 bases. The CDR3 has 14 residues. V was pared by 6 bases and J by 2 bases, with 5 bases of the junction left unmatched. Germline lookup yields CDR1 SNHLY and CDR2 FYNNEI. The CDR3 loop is CASRGTSGPYEQYF. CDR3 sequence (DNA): TGTGCCAGCAGAGGAACTAGCGGGCCCTACGAGCAGTACTTC.

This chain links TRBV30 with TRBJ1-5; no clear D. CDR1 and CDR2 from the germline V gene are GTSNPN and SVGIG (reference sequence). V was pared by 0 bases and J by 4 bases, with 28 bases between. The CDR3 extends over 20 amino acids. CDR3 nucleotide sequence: TGTGCCTGGAGTGTTAAAAGACCGGGCCAGGTAGACTCCGCAAATCAGCCCCAGCATTTT. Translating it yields CAWSVKRPGQVDSANQPQHF.

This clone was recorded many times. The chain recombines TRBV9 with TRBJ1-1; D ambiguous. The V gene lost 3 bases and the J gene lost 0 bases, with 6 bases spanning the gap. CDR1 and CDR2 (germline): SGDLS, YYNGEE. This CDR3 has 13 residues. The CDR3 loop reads CASSAGLNTEAFF. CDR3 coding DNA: TGTGCCAGCAGCGCCGGGTTGAACACTGAAGCTTTCTTT.

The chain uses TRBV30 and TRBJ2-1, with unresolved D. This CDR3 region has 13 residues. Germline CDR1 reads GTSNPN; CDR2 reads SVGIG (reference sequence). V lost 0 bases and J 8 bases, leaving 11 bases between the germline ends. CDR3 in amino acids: CAWSVEINHEQFF. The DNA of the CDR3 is TGTGCCTGGAGTGTAGAAATTAACCATGAGCAGTTCTTC.